The 28 T cell receptor beta chains presented below share a single source sample, sequenced in a study of blood T cell repertoires in COVID-19. Data came from immunoSEQ multiplex PCR; TCRdb stores just in-frame clones and leaves some out. The table records about 270,000 clones, around 80% of them present only once. The sequencing sample was made of peripheral blood. These receptors were collected from a man aged 80 or over with acute or convalescent COVID-19.

The chain combines TRBV28 with TRBJ1-2; D unresolved. This CDR3 has 15 residues. Germline V gene lookup returns CDR1 MDHEN and CDR2 SYDVKM. Trimming removed 3 bases from V and 3 bases from J, with 14 bases in between. CDR3 DNA sequence: TGTGCCAGCAGTTTCGGCTCCGGGTGGCACTATGGCTACACCTTC. Translating it yields CASSFGSGWHYGYTF.

This chain links TRBV30 with TRBJ1-2, with a weak D call TRBD1 (6 bases). The CDR3 loop spans 13 amino acids. Germline-derived CDR1 and CDR2 are GTSNPN and SVGIG (reference sequence). V was pared by 3 bases and J by 5 bases, with 13 bases between. The CDR3 loop is CAWSPGTLYGYTF. CDR3 DNA: TGTGCCTGGAGCCCCGGGACATTATATGGCTACACCTTC.

With respect to this clone: Other DNA sequences from this sample encode an identical CDR3 as well. The rearrangement uses TRBV2 and TRBJ2-2; 8 bases map to TRBD2. The CDR3 spans 14 residues. The germline V gene encodes CDR1 SNHLY and CDR2 FYNNEI. Trimming at V came to 1 base and at J to 8 bases, leaving 3 bases not matched to a gene. CDR3 loop: CASSEGLAGGELFF. In DNA, the CDR3 is TGTGCCAGCAGTGAAGGTCTAGCGGGTGGGGAGCTGTTTTTT.

The chain is built from TRBV27 and TRBJ1-3; the D gene is possibly TRBD1 (5 bases). V lost 2 bases and J 4 bases, leaving 12 bases between the germline ends. This CDR3 region has 15 residues. Germline CDR1 reads MNHEY; CDR2 reads SMNVEV (reference sequence). The CDR3 spells CASSLTGDRGNTIYF. In nucleotides, the CDR3 is TGTGCCAGCAGTTTAACGGGGGATAGGGGAAACACCATATATTTT.

Turning to this clone: The junction does not match germline at one end; this may be a read error. The chain couples TRBV5-6 to TRBJ2-7, with 7 bases lining up with TRBD1. The CDR3 runs 15 residues. CDR1 SGHDT and CDR2 YYEEEE come from the germline V gene. DNA of the CDR3: TGTGCCAGCAGTTCTGGACAGGATTTTTCCTACGAGCAGTACTTT. The encoded protein is CASSSGQDFSYEQYF.

The V call is TRBV6-2 or TRBV6-3, the J call TRBJ1-5; D uncertain. The length of the CDR3 is 14 residues. Germline CDR1 reads MNHEY; CDR2 reads SVGEGT. V lost 5 bases and J lost 3, with 11 bases in between. CDR3 residues: CASSPFGNNQPQHF. In nucleotides, the CDR3 is TGTGCCAGCAGTCCCTTCGGTAACAATCAGCCCCAGCATTTT.

The rearrangement joins TRBV28 to TRBJ1-5; TRBD1 matches at 10 bases. After removal of 5 bases from V and 6 bases from J, the junction contained 4 bases not matched to a gene. This CDR3 has 14 amino acids. Germline V gives CDR1 MDHEN, CDR2 SYDVKM. CDR3 sequence (DNA): TGTGCCAGCAGTCACGGACAGGGGGTTCAGCCCCAGCATTTT. As protein: CASSHGQGVQPQHF.

The chain employs TRBV7-8 and TRBJ1-1; 9 nucleotides match TRBD1. Germline CDR1 reads SGHVS; CDR2 reads FQNEAQ. This CDR3 has 15 amino acids. V was pared by 1 base and J by 6 bases, with 6 bases of the junction left unmatched. The CDR3 loop is CASSLDGTGWAEAFF. The CDR3 DNA sequence: TGTGCCAGCAGCTTAGACGGGACAGGGTGGGCTGAAGCTTTCTTT.

The J gene is TRBJ1-4, the V gene TRBV5-4; the match to TRBD1 covers 7 bases. V shed 0 bases, J shed 7 bases, and the junction held 6 bases outside the gene matches. CDR3 length: 15 amino acids. Germline CDR1 SGHNT, CDR2 YYREEE (reference sequence). The CDR3: CASSLAGGSGEKLFF. CDR3 nucleotide sequence: TGTGCCAGCAGCTTGGCAGGGGGATCGGGTGAAAAACTGTTTTTT.

V gene TRBV4-1 combines with J gene TRBJ1-4; perhaps TRBD1 as D (6 bases). This CDR3 is 15 amino acids long. CDR1 MGHRA and CDR2 YSYEKL come from the germline V gene. V lost 1 base to trimming and J lost 5 bases, with 11 bases between them. The CDR3 nucleotides are TGCGCCAGCAGCCAAGCGAACAGGGACAATGAAAAACTGTTTTTT. Translating gives CASSQANRDNEKLFF.

This clone was recorded a few times. The rearrangement joins TRBV3-1 (or the pseudogene TRBV3-2) to TRBJ2-7; TRBD1 matches 9 bases. The CDR3 is made up of 17 amino acids. Germline CDR1 is LGHDT and CDR2 is YNNKEL (reference sequence). The V gene end was trimmed by 1 base and the J gene end by 5 bases; junction bases not matched to a gene: 12. The CDR3 DNA follows: TGTGCCAGCAGCCAAGGGGCAATGGGGACAGGGCGGCACGAGCAGTACTTC. The encoded protein is CASSQGAMGTGRHEQYF.

V gene TRBV5-1 combines with J gene TRBJ1-4; D perhaps matches TRBD1 (6 bases). This CDR3 region has 14 residues. Trimming left V 4 bases short and J 2 bases short, with 9 bases between. Per germline, CDR1 SGHRS and CDR2 YFSETQ. The CDR3 bases are TGCGCCAGCAGCCGGACAGACACTAATGAAAAACTGTTTTTT. Amino acids: CASSRTDTNEKLFF.

The chain is built from TRBV6-5 and TRBJ2-7; TRBD2 might be the D (7 bases). The CDR3 spans 16 residues. The V and J ends lost 0 bases and 2 bases respectively, with 14 bases between them. Looked up from germline, CDR1 is MNHEY and CDR2 is SVGAGI. CDR3 sequence reads: CASSYSALGGAYEQYF. The CDR3 DNA reads TGTGCCAGCAGTTACTCGGCGCTAGGGGGGGCCTACGAGCAGTACTTC.

Only a few counts were recorded for this clone. The rearrangement joins TRBV5-5 to TRBJ2-1; 7 nucleotides match TRBD1. The junction had 9 bases not matched to a gene; V was cut back by 7 bases and J by 2 bases. The V gene's germline CDR1 is SGHKS and CDR2 YYEKEE (reference sequence). The CDR3 has 15 amino acids. This CDR3 is CASEGARTTYNEQFF. The CDR3 nucleotides are TGTGCCAGCGAGGGGGCCAGGACGACCTACAATGAGCAGTTCTTC. Full variable domain (outside the CDR3, taken from reference TRBV5-5 and TRBJ2-1): DAGVTQSPTHLIKTRGQQVTLRCSPISGHKSVSWYQQVLGQGPQFIFQYYEKEERGRGNFPDRFSARQFPNYSSELNVNALLLGDSALYLCASEGARTTYNEQFFGPGTRLTVL.

This chain's CDR3 is CASSVPGLGQPQHF. CDR3 nucleotides: TGTGCCAGCAGTGTTCCAGGGCTAGGTCAGCCCCAGCATTTT. The rearrangement links TRBV2 to TRBJ1-5; a weak D match, TRBD1 (5 bases). The CDR3 loop spans 14 amino acids. Germline loops: CDR1 SNHLY, CDR2 FYNNEI. Trimming took off 4 bases at V and 6 bases at J, with 13 bases between the two ends.

CDR3: CASSDGTSGDTQYF. DNA for the CDR3: TGTGCCAGCAGTGACGGGACTAGCGGAGATACGCAGTATTTT. The chain couples TRBV2 to TRBJ2-3; TRBD2 matches 11 bases. The V gene's germline CDR1 is SNHLY and CDR2 FYNNEI. The CDR3 spans 14 residues. V lost 3 bases to trimming and J lost 5 bases; unmatched junction nucleotides: 1.

The chain carries TRBV6-5 and TRBJ2-5, with D tentatively TRBD2 (5 bases). Per the germline V gene, CDR1 is MNHEY and CDR2 is SVGAGI. This CDR3 has 12 amino acids. Deletions cut 10 bases from V and 6 bases from J, with 15 bases between. CDR3 nucleotides: TGTGCCACCGGAGCGGCAACACAGACCCAGTACTTC. This sequence encodes CATGAATQTQYF.

The rearrangement links TRBV28 to TRBJ2-7, with D uncertain. V was trimmed by 7 bases and J by 3 bases, leaving 13 bases between them. CDR3 length equals 13 residues. Germline CDR1 reads MDHEN; CDR2 reads SYDVKM. DNA for the CDR3: TGTGCCAGCAACCCTCAGCACTACTACGAGCAGTACTTC. Encoded protein: CASNPQHYYEQYF.

This chain joins TRBV12-3 or TRBV12-4 and TRBJ1-4; D is uncertain. V was shortened by 5 bases and J by 10 bases, with 11 bases between the two germline ends. The CDR3 consists of 12 residues. This chain's CDR3 is CASSEIAGKLFF. In nucleotides, the CDR3 is TGTGCCAGCAGTGAAATAGCGGGAAAACTGTTTTTT.

V and J are TRBV5-1 and TRBJ2-5; TRBD1 agrees at 9 bases. The trim removed 0 bases at V and 2 bases at J, leaving 2 bases unmatched. This CDR3 contains 15 residues. Germline V gene lookup returns CDR1 SGHRS and CDR2 YFSETQ. This chain's CDR3 is CASSLGTGAQETQYF. CDR3 DNA: TGCGCCAGCAGCTTGGGGACAGGGGCACAAGAGACCCAGTACTTC.

This rearrangement joins TRBV3-1 (or the pseudogene TRBV3-2) to TRBJ2-7; 12 nucleotides match TRBD2. The germline V gene encodes CDR1 LGHDT and CDR2 YNNKEL (reference sequence). The CDR3 sequence is 13 residues long. The junction had 1 base not matched to a gene; V was cut back by 4 bases and J by 6 bases. The DNA of the CDR3 is TGTGCCAGCAGCCCGGGACTAGCGGGCGAGCAGTACTTC. This codes for CASSPGLAGEQYF.

The chain links TRBV18 to TRBJ1-3, with a tentative D call TRBD1 (5 bases). The CDR3 runs 16 residues. The V and J ends lost 3 bases and 0 bases respectively, with 12 bases between them. The V gene's germline CDR1 is KGHSH and CDR2 LQKENI. The DNA of the CDR3 is TGTGCCAGCTCACCTTTGGACATATCCTCTGGAAACACCATATATTTT. Amino acids: CASSPLDISSGNTIYF. Filled out from reference TRBV18 and TRBJ1-3, the complete variable domain reads NAGVMQNPRHLVRRRGQEARLRCSPMKGHSHVYWYRQLPEEGLKFMVYLQKENIIDESGMPKERFSAEFPKEGPSILRIQQVVRGDSAAYFCASSPLDISSGNTIYFGEGSWLTVV.

This clone was picked up one time. J is TRBJ1-4 and V is TRBV7-9, with a weak D call TRBD1 (6 bases). V lost 5 bases and J 7 bases, leaving 14 bases between the germline ends. Germline V gene lookup returns CDR1 SEHNR and CDR2 FQNEAQ (reference sequence). This CDR3 is built from 14 residues. The CDR3 is CASSEQGGREKLFF. The CDR3 coding sequence is TGTGCCAGCAGCGAACAGGGTGGCCGTGAAAAACTGTTTTTT.

CDR3: CASSRGQTEAQTQYF. DNA for the CDR3: TGTGCCAGTAGTAGGGGACAGACGGAGGCACAGACCCAGTACTTC. The chain carries TRBV19 and TRBJ2-5; the match to TRBD1 covers 7 bases. The CDR3 is 15 amino acids. The V segment lost 4 bases and the J segment 6 bases; nucleotides outside the gene matches: 11. CDR1 is LNHDA and CDR2 is SQIVND in the germline V gene (reference sequence). The full variable domain, with the rest looked up from reference TRBV19 and TRBJ2-5, is DGGITQSPKYLFRKEGQNVTLSCEQNLNHDAMYWYRQDPGQGLRLIYYSQIVNDFQKGDIAEGYSVSREKKESFPLTVTSAQKNPTAFYLCASSRGQTEAQTQYFGPGTRLLVL.

The chain has TRBV15 and TRBJ2-5; tentative D call: TRBD2 (5 bases). The CDR3 runs to 14 residues. Trimming removed 1 base from V and 4 bases from J, with 10 bases in between. Germline values: CDR1 LNHNV, CDR2 YYDKDF (reference sequence). This CDR3 is CATSRGGEVETQYF. CDR3 in DNA: TGTGCCACCAGCAGAGGGGGAGAAGTAGAGACCCAGTACTTC.

The chain employs TRBV7-3 and TRBJ2-2; TRBD1 matches 9 bases. This CDR3 has 16 amino acids. CDR1 SGHTA and CDR2 FQGTGA come from the germline V gene. The V and J ends lost 2 bases and 4 bases, in that order; junction bases with no gene match: 5. The CDR3 reads CASSLLPGQGTGELFF. DNA for the CDR3: TGTGCCAGCAGCTTACTTCCGGGACAGGGCACCGGGGAGCTGTTTTTT.

This clone has only a few counts. V and J are TRBV28 and TRBJ2-5, with a possible D match to TRBD1 (6 bases). The germline V gene encodes CDR1 MDHEN and CDR2 SYDVKM. The CDR3 consists of 15 residues. V dropped 5 bases and J dropped 0 bases, with 13 bases sitting between them. CDR3 region: CASSNHQGNQETQYF. Written as DNA, the CDR3 is TGTGCCAGCAGTAACCACCAGGGGAACCAAGAGACCCAGTACTTC.

The chain joins TRBV29-1 to TRBJ2-7, with no clear D. CDR1 and CDR2 from the germline V gene are SQVTM and ANQGSEA. V lost 6 bases and J lost 0, with 12 bases in between. This CDR3 has 13 amino acids. CDR3 DNA: TGCAGCGTACACCAAACGGGCTCCTACGAGCAGTACTTC. Encoded protein: CSVHQTGSYEQYF.